This record concerns one T cell receptor beta chain sequence. V was clipped by 5 bases and J by 7 bases; unmatched bases: 5. CDR1 is SGHTA and CDR2 is FQGNSA in the germline V gene. This CDR3 has 13 residues. This sample was taken from a study of blood T cells in healthy people across ages. Study-wide context: Template switching recovered approximately one barcoded beta molecule for every two T cells.

The use of a sample-barcoded 5' primer and a J-beta primer mix characterized a second PCR of roughly 7 to 11 cycles. One entry per CDR3 protein, called by TCRdb with MiXCR from the 5' RACE reads. In the table there are a few hundred thousand distinct CDR3 sequences, about half of which are singletons. Sequences were obtained from blood. This chain connects TRBV7-2 to TRBJ2-4, with 7 bases identical to TRBD1. The receptor's source is a man aged 55 to 70 in good health. The CDR3 loop is CASSPTGTNIQYF. The DNA of the CDR3 is TGTGCCAGCAGCCCGACAGGGACGAACATTCAGTACTTC.